The present T cell receptor beta chain was sequenced within a study of blood T cell repertoires in COVID-19. Looking at the study overall: COVID-19 samples collected from the United States, Italy and Spain covered acute and convalescent phases. From T cells, B-cell-depleted T cells, or PBMCs came the material, which was cDNA or gDNA.

Original methodology: The authors estimated nucleated cell counts from reference gene primer amplification. Generated by immunoSEQ multiplex PCR, the TCRdb table keeps only in-frame clones and is missing some. The V and J calls and clone size come from that table; D and trimming were worked out from the DNA. This sample has 190,000 or so clones, with about three quarters found just once. The V gene's germline CDR1 is SEHNR and CDR2 FQNEAQ (reference sequence). The CDR3 is 15 amino acids. V dropped 6 bases and J dropped 2; count of bases not matched to a gene: 6. The gene calls are TRBV7-9 and TRBJ1-4; 7 bases fit TRBD1. The sequenced sample was peripheral blood. The TCR was taken from an elderly woman with active or convalescent COVID-19. CDR3 DNA sequence: TGTGCCAGCAGACCATACAGGGGTACTAATGAAAAACTGTTTTTT. It yields the protein CASRPYRGTNEKLFF. The whole variable domain, remainder taken from reference TRBV7-9 and TRBJ1-4, is DTGVSQNPRHKITKRGQNVTFRCDPISEHNRLYWYRQTLGQGPEFLTYFQNEAQLEKSRLLSDRFSAERPKGSFSTLEIQRTEQGDSAMYLCASRPYRGTNEKLFFGSGTQLSVL.